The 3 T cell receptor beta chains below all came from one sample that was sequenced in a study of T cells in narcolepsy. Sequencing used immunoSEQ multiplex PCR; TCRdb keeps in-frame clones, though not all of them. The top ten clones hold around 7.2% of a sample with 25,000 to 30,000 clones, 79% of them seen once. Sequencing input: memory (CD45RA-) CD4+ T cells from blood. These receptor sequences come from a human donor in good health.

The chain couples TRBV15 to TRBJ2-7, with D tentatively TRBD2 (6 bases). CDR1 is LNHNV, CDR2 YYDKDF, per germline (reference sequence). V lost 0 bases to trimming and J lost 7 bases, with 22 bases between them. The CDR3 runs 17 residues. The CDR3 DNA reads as TGTGCCACCAGCAGAGACCCCTGGAGCGGGCAGCCGCAGGAGCAGTACTTC. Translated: CATSRDPWSGQPQEQYF.

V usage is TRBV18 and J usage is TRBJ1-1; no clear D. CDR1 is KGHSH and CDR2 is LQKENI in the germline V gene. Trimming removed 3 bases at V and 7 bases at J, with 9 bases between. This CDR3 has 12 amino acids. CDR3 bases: TGTGCCAGCTCACCGACGAGTTATGAAGCTTTCTTT. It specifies CASSPTSYEAFF. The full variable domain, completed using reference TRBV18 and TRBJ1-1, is NAGVMQNPRHLVRRRGQEARLRCSPMKGHSHVYWYRQLPEEGLKFMVYLQKENIIDESGMPKERFSAEFPKEGPSILRIQQVVRGDSAAYFCASSPTSYEAFFGQGTRLTVV.

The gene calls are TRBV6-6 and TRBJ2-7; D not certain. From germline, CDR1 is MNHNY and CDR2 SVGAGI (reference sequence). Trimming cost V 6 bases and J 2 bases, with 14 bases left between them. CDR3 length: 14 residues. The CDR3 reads CASSSPRAPYEQYF. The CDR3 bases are TGTGCCAGCAGCTCCCCCCGGGCCCCCTACGAGCAGTACTTC.